The 13 T cell receptor beta chains reported below all come from one sample, sequenced in a study of T cell clonality in common variable immunodeficiency. Study-wide results and caveats: In common variable immunodeficiency, TCR beta chains reportedly carried fewer deletions and N-nucleotide insertions.

What these receptors recognize is not known. The data were produced by immunoSEQ multiplex PCR, yet TCRdb's version contains in-frame clones alone and is incomplete. The repertoire yields fewer than 40,000 clones, none seen only once; the top ten contain roughly 5.6%. Sequencing was performed on peripheral blood mononuclear cells. The receptors stem from a human donor with common variable immunodeficiency.

This clone was counted a few times. The read stops 3 residues short of the end of the CDR3; the missing end is completed from the germline J gene. This sequence joins TRBV2 and TRBJ2-1; perhaps TRBD1 as D (6 bases). V was shortened by 5 bases and J by 3 bases, with 14 bases between the two germline ends. Germline CDR1 is SNHLY and CDR2 is FYNNEI. There are 15 residues in the CDR3. CDR3 loop: CASSSMGANYNEQFF. Incomplete CDR3 DNA: TGTGCCAGCAGTTCCATGGGGGCGAACTACAATGAG.

This clone appeared a few times. Sequencing ends 3 residues short of the CDR3 end; the germline J gene provides the rest. The chain has TRBV19 and TRBJ1-1; TRBD1 matches 12 bases. This CDR3 comprises 14 residues. J was trimmed by 6 bases and V by 3 bases; bases with no gene match: 2. CDR1 is LNHDA and CDR2 is SQIVND in the germline V gene (reference sequence). Partial CDR3 DNA: TGTGCCAGTAGTATCGGGACAGGGGGCTCTGAA. It codes for CASSIGTGGSE. The whole CDR3 region reads CASSIGTGGSEAFF.

This clone was seen only a few times. The CDR3 end lies 3 residues beyond the end of the read and is filled in from the germline J gene. V usage is TRBV19 and J usage is TRBJ1-5; D uncertain. V was clipped by 7 bases and J by 6 bases, with 13 bases between them. CDR3 length equals 13 residues. Looked up from germline, CDR1 is LNHDA and CDR2 is SQIVND (reference sequence). CDR3 region: CASTPRQRQPQHF. Incomplete CDR3 DNA: TGTGCCAGTACTCCGAGGCAGCGTCAGCCC. Using reference TRBV19 and TRBJ1-5 for the parts outside the CDR3, the full variable domain is DGGITQSPKYLFRKEGQNVTLSCEQNLNHDAMYWYRQDPGQGLRLIYYSQIVNDFQKGDIAEGYSVSREKKESFPLTVTSAQKNPTAFYLCASTPRQRQPQHFGDGTRLSIL.

This clone was seen only a few times. Read coverage stops 3 residues before the CDR3 terminus; the germline J gene supplies the remainder. The chain is built from TRBV7-9 and TRBJ2-1, with 11 bases fitting TRBD1. CDR3 length: 15 amino acids. Germline V CDR1 and CDR2: SEHNR, FQNEAQ (reference sequence). V gave up 5 bases and J gave up 4 bases; unmatched junction bases: 4. CDR3 loop: CASSVGTGGYNEQFF. The CDR3 bases that were read are TGTGCCAGCAGCGTCGGGACAGGGGGATACAATGAG.

This clone has ten or more counts. With the read ending 3 residues before the CDR3 end, the germline J gene is used to fill in that end. The V and J genes are TRBV5-1 and TRBJ1-2; D might be TRBD1 (6 bases). Germline CDR1 is SGHRS and CDR2 is YFSETQ. The CDR3 is 15 residues long. CDR3 protein: CASSLRQASDRGYTF. The part of the CDR3 DNA that was read is TGCGCCAGCAGCTTACGACAGGCCTCGGATCGGGGC. Filled out from reference TRBV5-1 and TRBJ1-2, the complete variable domain reads KAGVTQTPRYLIKTRGQQVTLSCSPISGHRSVSWYQQTPGQGLQFLFEYFSETQRNKGNFPGRFSGRQFSNSRSEMNVSTLELGDSALYLCASSLRQASDRGYTFGSGTRLTVV.

This clone was seen more than once but under ten times. The sequence runs out 3 residues before the end of the CDR3; the remainder is reconstructed from the germline J gene. The rearrangement uses TRBV6-4 and TRBJ1-2; the D is unclear. The CDR3 sequence is 15 residues long. Trimming removed 4 bases at V and 3 bases at J, with 15 bases between. Germline loops: CDR1 MRHNA, CDR2 SNTAGT. CDR3 in amino acids: CASSAPLRQDYGYTF. The sequenced CDR3 bases are TGTGCCAGCAGTGCCCCCTTGAGGCAGGACTATGGC.

This clone appeared many times. The sequence runs out 3 residues before the end of the CDR3; the remainder is reconstructed from the germline J gene. V usage is TRBV20-1 and J usage is TRBJ2-1, with 7 bases matching TRBD2. The CDR3 runs to 14 residues. The V gene end was trimmed by 5 bases and the J gene end by 7 bases; junction bases not matched to a gene: 11. CDR1 is DFQATT, CDR2 SNEGSKA, per germline (reference sequence). This CDR3 reads CSAPGSLGGNEQFF. CDR3 bases read: TGCAGTGCTCCCGGGTCCCTCGGGGGGAATGAG.

A note on this clone: The sequence runs out 3 residues before the end of the CDR3; the remainder is reconstructed from the germline J gene. The V call is TRBV7-9, the J call TRBJ2-7, with D maybe TRBD1 (7 bases). The CDR3 loop spans 14 amino acids. V lost 5 bases, J lost 2 bases, and 13 bases lay in between. The germline V gene has CDR1 SEHNR and CDR2 FQNEAQ (reference sequence). The CDR3 sequence: CASSLRGTAYEQYF. The sequenced part of the CDR3 DNA is TGTGCCAGCAGCCTACGCGGGACAGCCTACGAG.

A word on this clone: The CDR3 extends 3 residues past the end of the read, so its final part is completed from the germline J gene. This chain connects TRBV2 to TRBJ1-1; D is unclear. The CDR3 consists of 14 residues. The V gene's germline CDR1 is SNHLY and CDR2 FYNNEI. V lost 3 bases, J lost 3 bases, and 11 bases lay in between. The sequenced part of the CDR3 DNA is TGTGCCAGCAGTGATAAGCGGCCAGACACTGAA. Protein sequence: CASSDKRPDTE. The whole CDR3 is CASSDKRPDTEAFF.

This clone has ten or more counts. The CDR3: CASSLAQGANEKLFF. The sequenced CDR3 bases are TGTGCCAGCAGCTTAGCCCAGGGAGCCAATGAAAAA. The V gene is TRBV7-8, the J gene TRBJ1-4; a possible D gene is TRBD1 (5 bases). The read stops 3 residues short of the end of the CDR3; the missing end is completed from the germline J gene. The CDR3 runs 15 residues. Trimming left V 0 bases short and J 5 bases short, with 10 bases between. CDR1 and CDR2 from the germline V gene are SGHVS and FQNEAQ. Combining the CDR3 with reference TRBV7-8 and TRBJ1-4 gives the whole variable domain GAGVSQSPRYKVAKRGQDVALRCDPISGHVSLFWYQQALGQGPEFLTYFQNEAQLDKSGLPSDRFFAERPEGSVSTLKIQRTQQEDSAVYLCASSLAQGANEKLFFGSGTQLSVL.

Comments on this clone: The CDR3 goes on 3 residues after the read ends, and that part is filled in from the germline J gene. The V call is TRBV30, the J call TRBJ2-7, with TRBD1 identical over 9 bases. V trimming: 2 bases; J trimming: 3 bases; junction bases outside the gene matches: 8. The CDR3 contains 15 residues. Germline V gives CDR1 GTSNPN, CDR2 SVGIG (reference sequence). CDR3 DNA, as far as it was read: TGTGCCTGGAGTAGCGCGGGACAGGGTATCTACGAG. It codes for CAWSSAGQGIYE. The complete CDR3 sequence is CAWSSAGQGIYEQYF.

This clone has ten or more counts. The CDR3 extends 3 residues past the end of the read, so its final part is completed from the germline J gene. The chain is built from TRBV30 and TRBJ2-7, with a weak D call TRBD1 (5 bases). The CDR3 runs to 13 residues. Trimming stripped 1 base from V and 5 bases from J, with 12 bases between. The germline CDR1 and CDR2 sequences are GTSNPN and SVGIG (reference sequence). The part of the CDR3 DNA that was read is TGTGCCTGGAGTGCAACAGGTCTAAACGAG. Translating it yields CAWSATGLNE. The entire CDR3 sequence reads CAWSATGLNEQYF.

On this clone: The read gets to within 3 residues of the CDR3 end, and the germline J gene fills in the rest. This rearrangement joins TRBV18 to TRBJ2-5; TRBD1 matches 7 bases. The CDR3 runs 14 residues. Trimming took 8 bases from V and 5 from J; bases not matched to a gene: 11. Germline lookup yields CDR1 KGHSH and CDR2 LQKENI. The sequenced part of the CDR3 DNA is TGTGCCAGCACCACACAGGGGCTGAGGGAGACC. It translates to CASTTQGLRET. The complete CDR3 reads CASTTQGLRETQYF.